The 8 T cell receptor beta chains listed next were all sequenced from one sample in a study of blood T cell repertoires in COVID-19. Data came from immunoSEQ multiplex PCR; TCRdb stores just in-frame clones and leaves some out. Altogether some 210,000 clones are present, 80% being singletons, with the ten largest covering 3.5% to 4.5%. The sample was PBMCs or T cells enriched from blood (not recorded which). These receptors all stem from a man younger than 45 with acute COVID-19.

The chain uses TRBV6-2 or TRBV6-3 and TRBJ2-7; D possibly corresponds to TRBD1 (6 bases). The CDR3 totals 12 residues. CDR1 MNHEY and CDR2 SVGEGT come from the germline V gene. V lost 4 bases, J lost 5 bases, and 9 bases lay in between. The CDR3 is CASSFRDNEQYF. CDR3 DNA: TGTGCCAGCAGTTTCCGGGACAACGAGCAGTACTTC.

V and J are TRBV11-2 and TRBJ1-2, with D maybe TRBD1 (5 bases). The germline gives CDR1 SGHAT, CDR2 FQNNGV. CDR3 length equals 14 residues. The V end lost 0 bases, the J end lost 7 bases, and 12 bases lay between the germline ends. The CDR3 loop is CASSLDRQSSGYTF. In nucleotides, the CDR3 is TGTGCCAGCAGCTTAGATCGACAGTCGAGTGGCTACACCTTC.

The chain recombines TRBV19 with TRBJ1-6; TRBD1 agrees at 7 bases. CDR1 is LNHDA, CDR2 SQIVND, per germline (reference sequence). The CDR3 has 14 amino acids. The junction had 2 bases not matched to a gene; V was cut back by 4 bases and J by 5 bases. CDR3 in amino acids: CASSTGTDNSPLHF. The DNA of the CDR3 is TGTGCCAGTAGTACCGGGACAGATAATTCACCCCTCCACTTT.

The gene calls are TRBV28 and TRBJ2-6; D ambiguous. The CDR3 loop spans 15 amino acids. CDR1 and CDR2 from the germline V gene are MDHEN and SYDVKM. Deletions cut 3 bases from V and 1 base from J, with 7 bases between. The CDR3 is CASSFLASGANVLTF. The CDR3, as DNA: TGTGCCAGCAGTTTTCTGGCTTCTGGGGCCAACGTCCTGACTTTC. The variable domain in full, completed from reference TRBV28 and TRBJ2-6, reads DVKVTQSSRYLVKRTGEKVFLECVQDMDHENMFWYRQDPGLGLRLIYFSYDVKMKEKGDIPEGYSVSREKKERFSLILESASTNQTSMYLCASSFLASGANVLTFGAGSRLTVL.

V usage is TRBV28 and J usage is TRBJ1-5; 8 bases fit TRBD1. V gave up 6 bases and J gave up 5 bases; unmatched junction bases: 9. The CDR3 covers 15 residues. CDR1 and CDR2 (germline): MDHEN, SYDVKM. CDR3 residues: CASRPTGGFYQPQHF. The CDR3 DNA follows: TGTGCCAGCAGACCAACAGGGGGGTTTTATCAGCCCCAGCATTTT.

V gene TRBV18 combines with J gene TRBJ2-7; 7 bases map to TRBD1. CDR3 length: 15 amino acids. Per the germline V gene, CDR1 is KGHSH and CDR2 is LQKENI. After removal of 2 bases from V and 7 bases from J, the junction contained 11 bases not matched to a gene. DNA of the CDR3: TGTGCCAGCTCACCAGGGGTCGGGACAGCTCGAGAGCAGTACTTC. Encoded protein: CASSPGVGTAREQYF. The whole variable domain, remainder taken from reference TRBV18 and TRBJ2-7, is NAGVMQNPRHLVRRRGQEARLRCSPMKGHSHVYWYRQLPEEGLKFMVYLQKENIIDESGMPKERFSAEFPKEGPSILRIQQVVRGDSAAYFCASSPGVGTAREQYFGPGTRLTVT.

This chain connects TRBV3-1 (or the pseudogene TRBV3-2) to TRBJ1-2; no clear D. This CDR3 region has 15 residues. Germline V gene sequence: CDR1 LGHDT, CDR2 YNNKEL (reference sequence). Trimming cost V 3 bases and J 0 bases, with 11 bases left between them. The CDR3 loop is CASSQSVTANYGYTF. Written as DNA, the CDR3 is TGTGCCAGCAGCCAGAGCGTCACTGCTAACTATGGCTACACCTTC.

The V gene is TRBV11-2, the J gene TRBJ1-1; maybe TRBD1 (5 bases). Germline V lookup: CDR1 SGHAT, CDR2 FQNNGV. With 5 bases removed from V and 4 bases from J, the gap between germline ends came to 14 bases. There are 14 residues in the CDR3. The CDR3 reads CASSMTVDGTEAFF. The CDR3 bases are TGTGCCAGCAGCATGACAGTGGACGGCACTGAAGCTTTCTTT. Together with reference TRBV11-2 and TRBJ1-1, the CDR3 gives the full variable domain: EAGVAQSPRYKIIEKRQSVAFWCNPISGHATLYWYQQILGQGPKLLIQFQNNGVVDDSQLPKDRFSAERLKGVDSTLKIQPAKLEDSAVYLCASSMTVDGTEAFFGQGTRLTVV.